These T cell receptor beta chains were read from a single sample in a study of blood T cell repertoires in COVID-19. Profiled with immunoSEQ multiplex PCR; TCRdb holds only in-frame clones, not every one. The sample carries 120,000 to 150,000 clones, about 84% recorded once. The sample comprised peripheral blood. All receptors derive from a woman older than 75 in a cohort sampled during active or convalescent COVID-19. Each CDR3 is given with its conserved first and last residue. Each record gives: D gene, clone size, V gene, J gene, CDR3 protein, CDR3 DNA. D genes are given only for firm matches. For some rows the clone size is stated as once, few or many, or as a class when expanded; others skip it.

>NA|NA|TRBV28|TRBJ2-3
CASSSPVLGPYLSTDTQYF
TGTGCCAGCAGTTCCCCAGTCCTGGGGCCGTACCTTAGCACAGATACGCAGTATTTT
>NA|NA|TRBV6-1|TRBJ2-1
CASSEGYTNYNEQFF
TGTGCCAGCAGTGAAGGGTACACCAACTACAATGAGCAGTTCTTC
>NA|NA|TRBV7-9|TRBJ1-2
CASSLNRGAGDYGYTF
TGTGCCAGCAGCTTAAATCGGGGGGCAGGGGACTATGGCTACACCTTC
>TRBD1|NA|TRBV19|TRBJ1-2
CASSLGTGGISYTF
TGTGCCAGTAGCCTGGGGACAGGGGGAATCAGCTACACCTTC
>TRBD2|once|TRBV7-2|TRBJ2-1
CASSINLAGGRYNEQFF
TGTGCCAGCAGCATTAACCTAGCGGGGGGCCGATACAATGAGCAGTTCTTC
>TRBD1|NA|TRBV6-6|TRBJ1-6
CASSLLDRGNSPLHF
TGTGCCAGCAGCCTTTTGGACAGGGGTAATTCACCCCTCCACTTT
>TRBD2|NA|TRBV7-3|TRBJ2-2
CASSIGLAGTGELFF
TGTGCCAGCAGCATCGGACTAGCGGGGACCGGGGAGCTGTTTTTT
>NA|once|TRBV7-2|TRBJ2-2
CASSRTPLDSGELFF
TGTGCCAGCAGCCGCACCCCACTCGATTCCGGGGAGCTGTTTTTT
>NA|NA|TRBV9|TRBJ2-2
CASSVDYTNTGELFF
TGTGCCAGCAGCGTAGACTACACGAACACCGGGGAGCTGTTTTTT
>TRBD1|NA|TRBV6-5|TRBJ1-1
CASTRQGPEAFF
TGTGCCAGCACAAGACAGGGCCCTGAAGCTTTCTTT
>NA|NA|TRBV30|TRBJ1-3
CAWSHSGNTIYF
TGTGCCTGGAGTCACTCTGGAAACACCATATATTTT
>NA|NA|TRBV19|TRBJ2-3
CASTSILTDTQYF
TGTGCCAGTACCTCTATCCTCACAGATACGCAGTATTTT
>NA|NA|TRBV18|TRBJ1-4
CASSRDLSEKLFF
TGTGCCAGCTCACGCGACTTGAGTGAAAAACTGTTTTTT
>NA|NA|TRBV3-1/TRBV3-2|TRBJ1-1
CASSQAGMSTEAFF
TGTGCCAGCAGCCAAGCGGGGATGAGCACTGAAGCTTTCTTT
>TRBD1|few|TRBV9|TRBJ2-1
CASSARDRDHNEQFF
TGTGCCAGCAGCGCAAGGGACAGGGACCACAATGAGCAGTTCTTC
>TRBD1|NA|TRBV5-4|TRBJ1-1
CASSFGQGGGGTEAFF
TGTGCCAGCAGCTTTGGACAGGGCGGGGGAGGTACTGAAGCTTTCTTT
>NA|NA|TRBV11-3|TRBJ2-5
CASSNGGQETQYF
TGTGCCAGCAGCAACGGGGGCCAAGAGACCCAGTACTTC
>NA|NA|TRBV6-1|TRBJ2-3
CASSDLGTDTQYF
TGTGCCAGCAGTGACCTAGGCACAGATACGCAGTATTTT
>TRBD2|NA|TRBV12-5|TRBJ2-1
CASAPTKGTSGGNEQFF
TGTGCTAGTGCCCCAACCAAAGGGACTAGCGGGGGGAATGAGCAGTTCTTC
>TRBD2|NA|TRBV7-2|TRBJ2-3
CASSASGGADSDTQYF
TGTGCCAGCAGCGCGAGCGGGGGGGCCGATTCAGATACGCAGTATTTT
>TRBD1|NA|TRBV24-1|TRBJ2-1
CATSDQTGFDEQFF
TGTGCCACCAGTGATCAGACAGGGTTCGATGAGCAGTTCTTC
>TRBD2|NA|TRBV6-2/TRBV6-3|TRBJ2-1
CASSPPLAGSYNEQFF
TGTGCCAGCAGTCCGCCTCTAGCGGGGAGCTACAATGAGCAGTTCTTC
>TRBD2|NA|TRBV7-9|TRBJ2-2
CASRASGAPGELFF
TGTGCCAGCAGGGCTAGCGGGGCGCCCGGGGAGCTGTTTTTT
>NA|NA|TRBV5-4|TRBJ1-4
CASSLDRRVNEKLFF
TGTGCCAGCAGCTTAGATCGCAGGGTTAATGAAAAACTGTTTTTT
>TRBD1|NA|TRBV5-5|TRBJ1-1
CASSRAGTVNTEAFF
TGTGCCAGCAGCCGCGCCGGGACAGTGAACACTGAAGCTTTCTTT
>NA|NA|TRBV7-9|TRBJ2-6
CASRSAGQKSQSGANVLTF
TGTGCCAGCAGATCGGCGGGACAGAAATCACAATCTGGGGCCAACGTCCTGACTTTC
>TRBD1|NA|TRBV27|TRBJ1-2
CASKTGTGANYGYTF
TGTGCCAGCAAAACCGGGACAGGGGCTAACTATGGCTACACCTTC
>TRBD1|few|TRBV2|TRBJ2-2
CASRAKFGQGGGELFF
TGTGCCAGCAGAGCAAAATTTGGACAGGGGGGCGGGGAGCTGTTTTTT
>TRBD2|NA|TRBV11-2|TRBJ2-7
CASSNGLASTYEQYF
TGTGCCAGCAGCAACGGACTAGCCTCGACCTACGAGCAGTACTTC
>TRBD1|once|TRBV19|TRBJ1-2
CASRNPDRDIYGYTF
TGTGCCAGTAGGAATCCGGACAGGGATATCTATGGCTACACCTTC
>NA|NA|TRBV7-8|TRBJ2-1
CASSPILEVRYNEQFF
TGTGCCAGCAGCCCAATTCTTGAAGTCAGGTACAATGAGCAGTTCTTC
>TRBD2|NA|TRBV28|TRBJ2-3
CASTSRGGRSSTDTQYF
TGTGCCAGCACCTCGCGGGGGGGGCGGTCTAGCACAGATACGCAGTATTTT
>NA|NA|TRBV19|TRBJ1-2
CASSILGGFYGYTF
TGTGCCAGTAGTATACTGGGAGGATTCTATGGCTACACCTTC
>NA|once|TRBV29-1|TRBJ2-7
CSVASNGEQYF
TGCAGCGTTGCTTCAAACGGCGAGCAGTACTTC
>NA|NA|TRBV6-6|TRBJ2-3
CASSYTHTDTQYF
TGTGCCAGCAGTTACACACACACAGATACGCAGTATTTT
>TRBD1|NA|TRBV5-1|TRBJ1-4
CASSVQGADEKLFF
TGCGCCAGCAGCGTACAGGGGGCGGATGAAAAACTGTTTTTT
>TRBD2|NA|TRBV4-2|TRBJ2-1
CASSRVGAGGYNEQFF
TGTGCCAGCAGCCGGGTTGGGGCGGGGGGCTACAATGAGCAGTTCTTC
>NA|NA|TRBV7-9|TRBJ2-5
CASSLIATQETQYF
TGTGCCAGCAGCTTAATAGCTACACAAGAGACCCAGTACTTC
>TRBD1|NA|TRBV7-6|TRBJ2-1
CASSLGAGTEDNEQFF
TGTGCCAGCAGCTTAGGCGCCGGGACAGAAGACAATGAGCAGTTCTTC
>NA|NA|TRBV19|TRBJ1-4
CASTTEWEEKLFF
TGTGCCAGCACTACAGAGTGGGAGGAAAAACTGTTTTTT
>NA|NA|TRBV5-5|TRBJ2-2
CASSLLQGDGELFF
TGTGCCAGCAGCTTGTTACAGGGTGACGGGGAGCTGTTTTTT
>NA|NA|TRBV11-1|TRBJ2-3
CASSLGRRASTDTQYF
TGTGCCAGCAGCTTAGGGCGGAGGGCTAGCACAGATACGCAGTATTTT
>NA|once|TRBV5-1|TRBJ2-5
CASSLLWQYQETQYF
TGCGCCAGCAGCTTGCTCTGGCAGTACCAAGAGACCCAGTACTTC
>TRBD2|NA|TRBV9|TRBJ2-5
CASSVGLAGGNKETQYF
TGTGCCAGCAGCGTAGGGCTAGCGGGGGGGAATAAAGAGACCCAGTACTTC
>TRBD1|NA|TRBV2|TRBJ2-7
CAIQPNRDRQNSYEQYF
TGTGCCATCCAACCTAATCGGGACAGGCAAAATTCCTACGAGCAGTACTTC
>NA|NA|TRBV5-1|TRBJ2-3
CASSLGSQGTTDTQYF
TGCGCCAGCAGCTTGGGTTCACAGGGAACCACAGATACGCAGTATTTT
>NA|NA|TRBV28|TRBJ1-5
CASTKQGYQPQHF
TGTGCCAGCACCAAACAGGGCTATCAGCCCCAGCATTTT
>TRBD2|NA|TRBV5-4|TRBJ2-1
CASSRRGGGYNEQFF
TGTGCCAGCAGCCGGCGGGGGGGCGGTTACAATGAGCAGTTCTTC